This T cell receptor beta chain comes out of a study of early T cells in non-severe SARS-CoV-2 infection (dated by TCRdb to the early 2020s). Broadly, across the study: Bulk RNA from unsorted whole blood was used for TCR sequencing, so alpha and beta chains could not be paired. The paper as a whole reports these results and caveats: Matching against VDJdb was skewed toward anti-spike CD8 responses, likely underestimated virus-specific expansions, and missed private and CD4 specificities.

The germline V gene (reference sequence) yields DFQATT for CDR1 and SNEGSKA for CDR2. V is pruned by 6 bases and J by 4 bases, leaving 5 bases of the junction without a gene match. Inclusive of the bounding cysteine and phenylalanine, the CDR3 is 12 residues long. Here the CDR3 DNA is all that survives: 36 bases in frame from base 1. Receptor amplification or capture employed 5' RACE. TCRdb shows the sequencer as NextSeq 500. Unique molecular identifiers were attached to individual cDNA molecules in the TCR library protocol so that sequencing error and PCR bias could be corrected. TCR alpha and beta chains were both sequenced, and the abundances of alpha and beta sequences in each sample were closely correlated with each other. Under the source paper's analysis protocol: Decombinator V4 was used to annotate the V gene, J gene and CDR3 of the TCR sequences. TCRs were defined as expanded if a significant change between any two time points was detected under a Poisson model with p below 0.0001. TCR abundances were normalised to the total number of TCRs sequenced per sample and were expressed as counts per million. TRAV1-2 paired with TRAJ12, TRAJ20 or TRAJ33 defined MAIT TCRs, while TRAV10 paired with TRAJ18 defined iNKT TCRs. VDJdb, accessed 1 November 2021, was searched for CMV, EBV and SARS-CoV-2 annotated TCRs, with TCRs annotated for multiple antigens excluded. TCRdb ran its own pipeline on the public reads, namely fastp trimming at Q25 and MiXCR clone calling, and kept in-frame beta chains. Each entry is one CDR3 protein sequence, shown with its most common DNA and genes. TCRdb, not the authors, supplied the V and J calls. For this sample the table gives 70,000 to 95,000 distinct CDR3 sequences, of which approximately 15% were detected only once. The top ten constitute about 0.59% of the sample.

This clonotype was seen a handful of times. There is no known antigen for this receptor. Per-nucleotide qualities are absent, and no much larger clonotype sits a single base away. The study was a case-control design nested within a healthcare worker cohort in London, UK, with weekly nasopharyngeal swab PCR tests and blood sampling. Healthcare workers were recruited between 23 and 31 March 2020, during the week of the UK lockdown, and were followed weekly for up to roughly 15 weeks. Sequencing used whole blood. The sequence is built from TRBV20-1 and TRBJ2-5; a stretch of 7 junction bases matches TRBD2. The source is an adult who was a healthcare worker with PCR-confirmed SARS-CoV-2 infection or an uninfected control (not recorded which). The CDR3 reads CSAGTTRETQYF. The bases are TGCAGTGCCGGGACTACACGAGAGACCCAGTACTTC.